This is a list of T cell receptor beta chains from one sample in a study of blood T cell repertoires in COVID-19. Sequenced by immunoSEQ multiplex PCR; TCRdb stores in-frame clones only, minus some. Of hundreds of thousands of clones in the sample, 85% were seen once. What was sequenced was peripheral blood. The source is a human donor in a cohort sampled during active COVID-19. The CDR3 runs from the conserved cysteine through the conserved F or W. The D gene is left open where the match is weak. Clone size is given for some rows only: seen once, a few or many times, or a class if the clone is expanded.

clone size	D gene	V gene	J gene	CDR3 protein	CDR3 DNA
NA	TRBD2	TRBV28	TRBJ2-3	CASIAGAGTDTQYF	TGTGCCAGCATTGCGGGAGCGGGGACAGATACGCAGTATTTT
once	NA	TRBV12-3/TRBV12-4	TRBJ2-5	CASSLGVPETQYF	TGTGCCAGCAGTTTGGGAGTGCCAGAGACCCAGTACTTC
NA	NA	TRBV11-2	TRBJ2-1	CASSFLASSYNEQFF	TGTGCCAGCAGCTTTTTAGCGAGCTCCTACAATGAGCAGTTCTTC
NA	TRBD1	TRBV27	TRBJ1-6	CASRERQGVNSPLHF	TGTGCCAGCAGGGAACGACAGGGGGTGAATTCACCCCTCCACTTT
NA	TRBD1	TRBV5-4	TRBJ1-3	CASSLAGGRGNTIYF	TGTGCCAGCAGCTTGGCAGGGGGACGAGGAAACACCATATATTTT
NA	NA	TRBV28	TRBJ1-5	CASSFLGSGNQPQHF	TGTGCCAGCAGTTTTCTTGGGAGCGGAAATCAGCCCCAGCATTTT
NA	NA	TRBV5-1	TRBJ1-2	CASSLELLGQSYTF	TGCGCCAGCAGCTTGGAGTTACTGGGGCAGAGCTACACCTTC
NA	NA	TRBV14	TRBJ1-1	CASSQDRWGRGMNTEAFF	TGTGCCAGCAGCCAAGATCGTTGGGGGCGAGGCATGAACACTGAAGCTTTCTTT
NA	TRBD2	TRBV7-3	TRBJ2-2	CASSPQRETGELFF	TGTGCCAGCAGCCCGCAGCGGGAGACGGGGGAGCTGTTTTTT
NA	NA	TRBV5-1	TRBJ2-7	CASSPGTLYEQYF	TGCGCCAGCAGCCCCGGGACTCTCTACGAGCAGTACTTC
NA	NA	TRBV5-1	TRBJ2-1	CASTIVAGTLYNEQFF	TGCGCCAGCACCATCGTGGCGGGAACATTGTACAATGAGCAGTTCTTC
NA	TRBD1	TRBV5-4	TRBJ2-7	CASSFRDSYEQYF	TGTGCCAGCAGCTTCCGGGACAGCTACGAGCAGTACTTC
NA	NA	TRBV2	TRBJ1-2	CASSSDRNAPRRGYTF	TGTGCCAGCAGCTCCGACAGAAATGCGCCCAGACGAGGCTACACCTTC
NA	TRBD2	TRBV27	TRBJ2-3	CASSSVGFRLAGRTDTQYF	TGTGCCAGCAGTTCCGTGGGGTTTAGACTAGCGGGCCGCACAGATACGCAGTATTTT
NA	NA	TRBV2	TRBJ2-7	CASSSRQVTYEQYF	TGTGCCAGCAGCAGTAGACAGGTAACCTACGAGCAGTACTTC
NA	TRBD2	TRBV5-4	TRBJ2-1	CASSLAGTSGYNEQFF	TGTGCCAGCAGTTTGGCCGGGACTAGCGGATACAATGAGCAGTTCTTC
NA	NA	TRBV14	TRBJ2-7	CASSPTSSYEQYF	TGTGCCAGCAGCCCCACTAGCAGCTACGAGCAGTACTTC
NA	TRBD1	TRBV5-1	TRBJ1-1	CASSPTGERNTEAFF	TGCGCCAGCAGCCCTACAGGGGAGCGGAACACTGAAGCTTTCTTT
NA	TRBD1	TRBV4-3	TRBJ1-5	CASSLQGDQPQHF	TGCGCCAGCAGCCTCCAGGGGGATCAGCCCCAGCATTTT
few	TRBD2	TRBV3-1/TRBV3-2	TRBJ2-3	CASSQDTSGRRDTQYF	TGTGCCAGCAGCCAAGATACTAGCGGGAGAAGGGATACGCAGTATTTT
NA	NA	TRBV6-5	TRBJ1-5	CASRLTGPQPQHF	TGTGCCAGCAGGCTAACAGGGCCCCAGCCCCAGCATTTT
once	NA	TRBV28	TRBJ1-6	CASSPSAGGAESPLHF	TGTGCCAGCAGTCCCTCCGCTGGGGGGGCCGAGTCACCCCTCCACTTT
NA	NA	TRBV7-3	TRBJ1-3	CASSLREDISGNTIYF	TGTGCCAGCAGCTTAAGGGAGGACATCTCTGGAAACACCATATATTTT
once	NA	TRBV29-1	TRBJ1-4	CSVGGHRGPNEKLFF	TGCAGCGTTGGGGGACACCGGGGTCCGAATGAAAAACTGTTTTTT
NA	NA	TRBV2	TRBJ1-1	CASSTPAGKAFF	TGTGCCAGCAGTACCCCGGCGGGAAAAGCTTTCTTT
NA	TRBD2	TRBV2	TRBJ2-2	CASSDPRRPRTSGRAPNTGELFF	TGTGCCAGCAGTGATCCCCGGCGTCCACGGACTAGCGGGAGGGCCCCGAACACCGGGGAGCTGTTTTTT
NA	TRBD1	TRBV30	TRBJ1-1	CAGDRVYTEAFF	TGTGCCGGTGACAGGGTGTACACTGAAGCTTTCTTT
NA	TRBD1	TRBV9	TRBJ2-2	CASTGTGGAGELFF	TGTGCCAGCACCGGGACAGGGGGTGCCGGGGAGCTGTTTTTT
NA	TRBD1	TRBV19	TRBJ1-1	CASSKRDRVGRDTRGYTEAFF	TGTGCCAGTAGTAAGAGGGACAGGGTTGGGCGGGACACTAGAGGTTACACTGAAGCTTTCTTT
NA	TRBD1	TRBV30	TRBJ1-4	CAWYSGTGVEKLFF	TGTGCCTGGTATTCCGGGACAGGGGTTGAAAAACTGTTTTTT
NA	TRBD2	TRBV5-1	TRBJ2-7	CASSLAGTSRFSDEQYF	TGCGCCAGCAGCTTGGCCGGGACTAGCCGGTTCTCGGACGAGCAGTACTTC
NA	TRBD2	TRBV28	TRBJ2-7	CASSFPLRLAGYEQYF	TGTGCCAGCAGTTTCCCTCTCAGACTAGCGGGGTACGAGCAGTACTTC
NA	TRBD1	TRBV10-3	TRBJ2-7	CATSGQGYEQYF	TGTGCCACGTCGGGACAGGGCTACGAGCAGTACTTC
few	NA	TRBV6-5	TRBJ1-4	CASRTAGGGEKLFF	TGTGCCAGCAGAACAGCGGGGGGGGGTGAAAAACTGTTTTTT
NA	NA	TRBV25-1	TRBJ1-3	CASRDMVGTIYF	TGTGCCAGCAGGGACATGGTCGGCACCATATATTTT
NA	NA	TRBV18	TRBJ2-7	CASSPGQEQYF	TGTGCCAGCTCACCAGGACAAGAGCAGTACTTC
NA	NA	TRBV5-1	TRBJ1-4	CASSLQGSNEKLFF	TGCGCCAGCAGCTTGCAGGGATCTAATGAAAAACTGTTTTTT
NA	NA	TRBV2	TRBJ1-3	CASCDPGVRNTIYF	TGTGCCAGCTGTGATCCGGGGGTACGGAACACCATATATTTT
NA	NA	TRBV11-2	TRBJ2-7	CASSLRGGFYEQYF	TGTGCCAGCAGCCTCAGGGGTGGCTTCTACGAGCAGTACTTC
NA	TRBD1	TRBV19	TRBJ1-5	CASSIVTNTGGKQPQHF	TGTGCCAGTAGTATAGTCACTAATACAGGGGGCAAACAGCCCCAGCATTTT
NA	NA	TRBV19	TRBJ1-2	CASSMGGRYGYTF	TGTGCCAGTAGTATGGGGGGTCGTTATGGCTACACCTTC
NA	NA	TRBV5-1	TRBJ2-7	CASATLGGEEYEQYF	TGCGCCAGCGCTACTTTGGGGGGAGAAGAATACGAGCAGTACTTC
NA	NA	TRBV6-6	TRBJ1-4	CASKLPTNEKLFF	TGTGCCAGCAAGCTACCAACTAATGAAAAACTGTTTTTT
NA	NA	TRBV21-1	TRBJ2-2	CASSTQVDGELFF	TGTGCCAGCAGCACCCAGGTCGACGGGGAGCTGTTTTTT
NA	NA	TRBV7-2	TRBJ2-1	CASSSFGSVAYNEQFF	TGTGCCAGCAGCTCCTTTGGGAGTGTGGCCTACAATGAGCAGTTCTTC
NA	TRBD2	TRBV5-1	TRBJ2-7	CASGMTSGTFEQYF	TGCGCCAGCGGGATGACTAGCGGGACCTTTGAGCAGTACTTC
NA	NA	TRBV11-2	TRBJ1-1	CASSPGGPLTAFF	TGTGCCAGCAGCCCGGGGGGCCCCCTAACGGCTTTCTTT
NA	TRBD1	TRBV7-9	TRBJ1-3	CASSLGQGAGNTIYF	TGTGCCAGCAGCTTAGGACAGGGTGCTGGAAACACCATATATTTT
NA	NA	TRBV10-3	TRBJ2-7	CAISESIVASYEQYF	TGTGCCATCAGTGAGTCGATAGTCGCATCCTACGAGCAGTACTTC
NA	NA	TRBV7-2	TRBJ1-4	CASRRGTNEKLFF	TGTGCCAGCCGCCGGGGTACAAATGAAAAACTGTTTTTT
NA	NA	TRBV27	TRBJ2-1	CASSLMSRYNEQFF	TGTGCCAGCAGTTTGATGAGCAGGTACAATGAGCAGTTCTTC